These 5 T cell receptor beta chains were sequenced from one sample in a study of blood T cell repertoires in COVID-19. Profiled with immunoSEQ multiplex PCR; TCRdb holds only in-frame clones, not every one. The sample lists some 200,000 clones; about nine tenths were seen once. The sequencing input was PBMCs or T cells enriched from blood (not recorded which). The receptors originated from a man aged 25 to 40 in a cohort exposed to, infected with or recovered from COVID-19 (not recorded which).

The chain recombines TRBV10-3 with TRBJ2-2; 7 positions agree with TRBD1. Germline V gene sequence: CDR1 ENHRY, CDR2 SYGVKD. The CDR3 is 13 residues long. With V trimmed by 7 bases and J by 7 bases, 6 bases remained unmatched. The CDR3 spells CAIKGAVNGELFF. The CDR3 region has the DNA TGTGCCATCAAGGGGGCTGTAAACGGGGAGCTGTTTTTT.

This chain connects TRBV3-1 (or the pseudogene TRBV3-2) to TRBJ2-7; 7 bases are shared with TRBD1. Germline CDR1 LGHDT, CDR2 YNNKEL (reference sequence). The CDR3 runs to 13 residues. Unmatched junction bases numbered 7, after V lost 4 bases and J lost 7 bases. Here the CDR3 DNA reads TGTGCCAGCAGCCCCCAAGACAGGGTAGAGCAGTACTTC. Translating gives CASSPQDRVEQYF.

CDR3 region: CASSTQGRDPNYGYTF. The CDR3 nucleotides are TGTGCCAGCAGTACACAGGGTCGGGACCCTAACTATGGCTACACCTTC. This chain uses TRBV27 with TRBJ1-2, with a tentative D call TRBD1 (6 bases). The V and J ends lost 5 bases and 0 bases respectively, with 16 bases between them. This CDR3 has 16 amino acids. CDR1 is MNHEY, CDR2 SMNVEV, per germline (reference sequence).

The rearrangement links TRBV5-4 to TRBJ2-1; 7 positions agree with TRBD1. The junction had 17 bases not matched to a gene; V was cut back by 4 bases and J by 7 bases. CDR3 length equals 17 residues. In germline, CDR1 is SGHNT, CDR2 YYREEE (reference sequence). CDR3 protein: CASSGMIQGPGENEQFF. DNA of the CDR3: TGTGCCAGCAGCGGTATGATACAGGGGCCCGGGGAAAATGAGCAGTTCTTC.

This clone appeared a few times. The chain employs TRBV2 and TRBJ1-2; 10 nucleotides line up with TRBD1. The CDR3 length is 14 residues. Germline trimming cut 7 bases from V and 2 bases from J; bases unmatched to any gene: 4. Germline V gene data show CDR1 as SNHLY and CDR2 as FYNNEI. CDR3 loop: CASTRQGANYGYTF. The CDR3, as DNA: TGTGCCAGCACAAGACAGGGGGCGAACTATGGCTACACCTTC.